This note documents a single T cell receptor (beta chain) sequence. Sequencing used immunoSEQ multiplex PCR; TCRdb keeps in-frame clones, though not all of them. The table lists roughly 1,000,000 clones, approximately 78% of them singletons. The CDR3 contains 15 residues. V lost 5 bases and J 5 bases, leaving 18 bases between the germline ends. Germline CDR1 and CDR2: MDHEN and SYDVKM. The record originates from a study of shared clonotypes between healthy human individuals. The rearrangement uses TRBV28 and TRBJ1-2, with D possibly matching TRBD1 (6 bases). Sequencing was performed on memory CD4+ T cells from PBMCs. As for subset: CD45RA-negative fraction. The sequence derives from a man aged 18 to 35 in good health. Some clones in this sample may be carry-over from other donors' samples. The CDR3 DNA reads as TGTGCCAGCAGTCATCTACAGGGTGGGGTTTATGGCTACACCTTC. It codes for CASSHLQGGVYGYTF.